These T cell receptor beta chains were read from a single sample in a study of breast tumors, draining lymph nodes, adjacent tissues. MiXCR, applied by TCRdb to the multiplex PCR reads, yields one record per CDR3 protein. The top ten clones hold roughly 2.2% of a sample with about 150,000 distinct CDR3 sequences, around a third of them seen once. The sample was axillary lymph node tissue. These TCRs come from a female donor with breast cancer. Some clones in this sample may be carry-over from other donors' samples. Both conserved end residues are part of each CDR3. A D gene is named only where the DNA matches it firmly. A clone size is listed for some rows: how often the clone was seen (once, few, many), or a class if it is expanded.

.	many	TRBV5-1	TRBJ1-1	CATRQAMGNTEAFF	TGCGCCACAAGACAGGCAATGGGGAACACTGAAGCTTTCTTT
.	many	TRBV6-4	TRBJ2-3	CASNRDSTDTQYF	TGTGCCAGCAACCGGGACAGCACAGATACGCAGTATTTT
.	few	TRBV28	TRBJ2-3	CASVGSGGRTDTQYF	TGTGCCAGCGTCGGGTCAGGTGGTAGGACAGATACGCAGTATTTT
.	many	TRBV30	TRBJ1-2	CAWSQGSANYGYTF	TGTGCCTGGAGTCAGGGGTCGGCTAACTATGGCTACACCTTC
.	.	TRBV2	TRBJ2-5	CASRGRHLLQPQYF	TGTGCCAGCAGAGGTCGACACCTCTTGCAGCCCCAGTACTTC
.	many	TRBV6-5	TRBJ1-2	CASSHSVFGYSYGYTF	TGTGCCAGCAGTCACTCGGTCTTCGGCTATTCTTATGGCTACACCTTC
.	many	TRBV6-6	TRBJ1-6	CASSLAPRNSPLHF	TGTGCCAGCAGTTTAGCCCCCAGAAATTCACCCCTCCACTTT
TRBD1	.	TRBV20-1	TRBJ1-4	CSAPGTGGTNEKLFF	TGCAGTGCCCCCGGGACAGGAGGAACTAATGAAAAACTGTTTTTT
.	few	TRBV4-1	TRBJ1-1	CASRGPLRDTEAFF	TGCGCCAGCCGCGGGCCTCTTAGGGACACTGAAGCTTTCTTT
.	.	TRBV12-3/TRBV12-4	TRBJ2-3	CASSDKGHTDTQYF	TGTGCCAGCAGCGATAAGGGGCACACAGATACGCAGTATTTT
.	.	TRBV7-3	TRBJ1-6	CASSLRGTHSPFHF	TGTGCCAGCAGCTTACGGGGGACGCATTCACCCTTCCACTTT
.	many	TRBV5-6	TRBJ1-5	CASSLAGMGNQPQHF	TGTGCCAGCAGCTTAGCAGGGATGGGCAATCAGCCCCAGCATTTT
TRBD1	few	TRBV6-4	TRBJ1-1	CASRDRGLPNTEAFF	TGTGCCAGCCGAGACAGGGGATTACCGAACACTGAAGCTTTCTTT
TRBD1	many	TRBV24-1	TRBJ1-2	CATSEPGQPYGYTF	TGTGCCACCAGTGAACCGGGACAGCCTTATGGCTACACCTTC
.	few	TRBV10-3	TRBJ1-1	CAISETQNMNTEAFF	TGTGCCATCAGTGAGACCCAGAACATGAACACTGAAGCTTTCTTT
.	many	TRBV30	TRBJ2-3	CAWSMDGTDTQYF	TGTGCCTGGAGCATGGACGGCACAGATACGCAGTATTTT
.	many	TRBV4-1	TRBJ1-2	CASSQPGTQANYGYTF	TGCGCCAGCAGCCAACCCGGGACACAAGCTAACTATGGCTACACCTTC
.	many	TRBV20-1	TRBJ2-2	CSSFGQSTGELFF	TGCAGTTCTTTCGGACAGTCCACCGGGGAGCTGTTTTTT
TRBD1	.	TRBV12-3/TRBV12-4	TRBJ2-7	CASSLGQGYNEQYF	TGTGCCAGCAGTTTGGGACAGGGTTACAATGAGCAGTACTTC
.	many	TRBV2	TRBJ2-7	CASARSYEQYF	TGTGCCAGCGCACGAAGCTACGAGCAGTACTTC
TRBD1	many	TRBV20-1	TRBJ1-4	CSVRDRNYEKLFF	TGCAGTGTTCGGGACAGGAACTACGAAAAACTGTTTTTT
.	.	TRBV20-1	TRBJ1-1	CSARRSPGNTEAFF	TGCAGTGCTAGGCGCTCTCCAGGGAACACTGAAGCTTTCTTT
.	many	TRBV6-1	TRBJ1-6	CASSEGRITGSPLHF	TGTGCCAGCAGTGAAGGTAGAATAACGGGTTCACCCCTCCACTTT
.	many	TRBV28	TRBJ1-4	CASSARVNEKLFF	TGTGCCAGCAGTGCCAGGGTGAATGAAAAACTGTTTTTT
TRBD2	.	TRBV5-4	TRBJ2-1	CASSRPTSGGTESYNEQFF	TGTGCCAGCAGCCGACCGACTAGCGGGGGTACAGAGTCCTACAATGAGCAGTTCTTC
.	few	TRBV4-1	TRBJ2-4	CASSPPPGTTPQGQAKNIQYF	TGCGCCAGCAGCCCCCCCCCCGGCACAACCCCACAGGGCCAAGCCAAAAACATTCAGTACTTC
.	many	TRBV7-9	TRBJ2-3	CASSLGGGPTDTQYF	TGTGCCAGCAGCTTAGGAGGGGGGCCCACAGATACGCAGTATTTT
.	many	TRBV4-1	TRBJ2-2	CASSPAGGTGELFF	TGCGCCAGCAGCCCAGCCGGGGGCACCGGGGAGCTGTTTTTT
.	few	TRBV6-5	TRBJ1-5	CASSHHHPTVSNQPQHF	TGTGCCAGCAGTCACCACCACCCGACAGTTAGCAATCAGCCCCAGCATTTT
TRBD1	many	TRBV7-4	TRBJ2-2	CASSLIWEAGTGDSPGELFF	TGTGCCAGCAGCTTAATCTGGGAGGCCGGGACAGGTGACTCACCCGGGGAGCTGTTTTTT
TRBD1	many	TRBV30	TRBJ2-1	CAWSTDRGSYNEQFF	TGTGCCTGGAGTACGGACAGGGGATCCTACAATGAGCAGTTCTTC
.	many	TRBV4-3	TRBJ2-1	CASSPSVSDAPEGEQFF	TGCGCCAGCAGCCCCTCCGTCTCGGACGCCCCGGAGGGGGAGCAGTTCTTC
.	many	TRBV9	TRBJ2-6	CASSAPTVAGANVLTF	TGTGCCAGCAGCGCCCCGACAGTAGCTGGGGCCAACGTCCTGACTTTC
.	many	TRBV28	TRBJ1-6	CASSVSTGASPLHF	TGTGCCAGCAGTGTTTCGACAGGTGCTTCACCCCTCCACTTT
.	many	TRBV20-1	TRBJ2-5	CSAHHPVSLGGTQYF	TGCAGTGCGCACCACCCGGTCTCGCTGGGAGGGACCCAGTACTTC
TRBD1	many	TRBV12-3/TRBV12-4	TRBJ2-4	CASTLGGTGRNIQYF	TGTGCCAGCACCCTAGGCGGGACAGGGAGGAACATTCAGTACTTC
TRBD1	many	TRBV30	TRBJ1-5	CAWIGVPGTANQPQHF	TGTGCCTGGATCGGTGTCCCCGGGACAGCCAATCAGCCCCAGCATTTT
TRBD2	.	TRBV2	TRBJ2-1	CASSEGGSGTFGQFF	TGTGCCAGCAGTGAGGGGGGTAGCGGGACATTTGGGCAGTTCTTC
TRBD1	.	TRBV20-1	TRBJ1-2	CSARPGQGRGYTF	TGCAGTGCTAGACCTGGACAGGGCAGGGGCTACACCTTC
.	once	TRBV11-1	TRBJ2-7	CASSWKTQGTYEQYF	TGTGCCAGCAGCTGGAAGACGCAGGGGACCTACGAGCAGTACTTC
.	.	TRBV5-5	TRBJ1-6	CASSVGGMAEVNSPLHF	TGTGCCAGCAGCGTGGGGGGGATGGCAGAGGTAAATTCACCCCTCCACTTT
TRBD1	many	TRBV10-2	TRBJ1-4	CASRGTGGGLNEKLFF	TGCGCCAGCAGGGGGACAGGGGGCGGACTAAATGAAAAACTGTTTTTT
.	.	TRBV9	TRBJ2-6	CASSVAQVPGANVLTF	TGTGCCAGCAGCGTAGCTCAGGTCCCTGGGGCCAACGTCCTGACTTTC
.	.	TRBV29-1	TRBJ2-1	CSGGNNEQFF	TGCAGCGGGGGGAACAATGAGCAGTTCTTC
.	many	TRBV5-8	TRBJ1-6	CASSSGTRDNSPLHF	TGTGCCAGCAGCTCCGGGACGAGAGATAATTCACCCCTCCACTTT
.	many	TRBV30	TRBJ1-4	CAWSSKPGLINEKLFF	TGTGCCTGGAGCTCGAAACCGGGACTCATTAATGAAAAACTGTTTTTT
.	.	TRBV19	TRBJ1-1	CASRGLVNTEAFF	TGTGCCAGTCGGGGGTTGGTGAACACTGAAGCTTTCTTT
.	.	TRBV20-1	TRBJ1-1	CSARLRGGSGTEAFF	TGCAGTGCTAGATTACGGGGAGGTAGTGGCACTGAAGCTTTCTTT
.	many	TRBV12-3/TRBV12-4	TRBJ1-3	CASSLSGRVRNTIYF	TGTGCCAGCAGTTTGTCAGGGCGAGTCAGAAACACCATATATTTT
TRBD1	many	TRBV9	TRBJ1-5	CASSAGDRQPQHF	TGTGCCAGCAGCGCTGGGGACAGGCAGCCCCAGCATTTT
TRBD1	once	TRBV7-9	TRBJ2-1	CASSLEGTGNYNEQFF	TGTGCCAGCAGCTTAGAGGGGACAGGGAATTACAATGAGCAGTTCTTC
.	many	TRBV14	TRBJ1-4	CASSQGGGDNEKLFF	TGTGCCAGCAGCCAAGGAGGGGGGGATAATGAAAAACTGTTTTTT